This T cell receptor (beta chain) was retrieved from a study of cytomegalovirus exposure and HLA in healthy donors (dated by TCRdb to 2015 to 2018). About the study as a whole: An earlier analysis of more than 550 of the donors reported about 280 Gb of sequence data and around 110 million unique TCR beta sequences obtained from some 170 million T cells. An early release covering approximately 600 HLA-typed donors comprised about 290 gigabases of sequencing data and 65 million to 100 million unique TCR sequences. Of the 350 to 400 genotyped donors, about 80% fell in the genetic ancestry cluster associated with self-reported Caucasian donors. The study aimed to test whether signatures of past pathogen exposure could be identified by cataloging public T cell receptors. The study used immunosequencing to profile the T cell repertoires of approximately 630 subjects and linked those repertoires to cytomegalovirus serostatus. Besides the first cohort of roughly 700 subjects, a separate validation cohort made up of roughly 120 different subjects was used. High-throughput TCR immunosequencing, statistical association of individual TCRs with disease status, and machine learning were combined to predict cytomegalovirus infection status. A later analysis re-analyzed previously published TCR beta repertoires from roughly 600 donors and added high-resolution HLA genotyping to study TCR occurrence patterns. The later analysis used no new phenotypic data to find candidate immune exposures, relying instead on TCR beta sequences and their occurrence across donors. To decide whether each TCR beta V gene segment behaved as functional or pseudogenic, an earlier analysis of fewer than 750 of the donors relied on high-throughput TCR beta sequencing. Donor age, sex, ethnicity and CMV serostatus were collected together with the repertoire data. A later genetic analysis used genome-wide SNP genotypes for 398 of the 666 donors, treating that subset as a discovery cohort. Every discovery cohort repertoire had been produced on one sequencing platform. Class I and class II HLA loci were covered by the typing at four-digit resolution. Typing coverage varied by locus: about 629-640 donors for A, B, C, DRB1 and DQB1; roughly 510 for DQA1; some 610 for DPA1; more than 450 for DPB1. Four to six DR-DQ haplotypes were handled as single units for association and clustering, since linkage in the cohort was strong. Across 300 to 400 genotyped donors of the cohort, an average of approximately 240,000 unique TCR beta nucleotide sequences per donor were sequenced, and roughly 17% of those sequences were non-productive.

This clone has more than one count but fewer than ten. The clone's antigen remains unknown. Nothing much larger sits one base from this clone, and base qualities are not available. Results the study describes overall, beyond this receptor: A later analysis found that HLA-associated TCR beta chains were more clonally expanded and had lower generation probabilities than equally common non-associated chains. Three of the identified cytomegalovirus-associated TCR beta chains were confirmed in vitro to be specific for cytomegalovirus antigens. The earlier analysis of a few hundred of the donors excluded fewer than 20 rarely observed V segments, including chromosome 9 orphons, because counts were too low. For the cohort, immune exposure information was limited to CMV serostatus. While some public TCRs were present in many individuals, most TCR sequences turned up only very rarely across donors. Linkage disequilibrium might explain the correlated functional status among segregating V segments, but an unknown experimental factor could not be excluded. Because HLA typing was missing for some donors at each locus, association tests included only the typed subset. This cohort had only TCR beta chains sequenced, and the lack of alpha or paired-chain data limited which features could be detected. Specific HLA alleles were associated with 15,000 to 20,000 TCR beta sequences at a false discovery rate of 0.05 in a later analysis. A further reported finding was that TCR beta sequences accurately predicted the HLA-A and HLA-B alleles for most subjects in the first cohort. In a later genetic analysis, a missense DCLRE1C variant was associated with V-gene and J-gene trimming of TCR beta chains, and the association was replicated in an independent cohort. Compared with the approximately 700-donor mean, donors in an Asian-associated ancestry cluster had fewer N-insertions in productive TCRs, according to a later genetic analysis. The study gave a list of about 170 TCR beta chains associated with cytomegalovirus. A group of highly shared sequence variants was considered likely to be a technical artifact of the sequencing pipeline. When HLA alleles, especially DR and DQ, strongly co-occurred, TCR associations were difficult to assign to individual alleles. In an earlier analysis of some 500 of the donors, most TCR beta V segments appeared in productive rearrangements about 87% or about 30% of the time, broadly matching IMGT annotations. A later analysis found that most CMV-associated TCR beta chains appeared HLA-restricted, with HLA associations seemingly driven largely by CMV exposure. Some IMGT-functional V segments, including TRBV6-2 and TRBV6-3, could not be told apart with the 87-base-pair reads, so those segments were excluded. A later analysis reported that several top co-occurrence clusters appeared linked to parvovirus B19, influenza, CMV and Epstein-Barr virus. In a later analysis, TCR association rates were found to vary across HLA loci, with the most associated TCRs seen for DRB1 alleles and the fewest for HLA-C alleles. The classifier was reported to diagnose cytomegalovirus status with high specificity and sensitivity in both the original and validation cohorts. Roughly uniform sequencing depth across donors was assumed in presence/absence analyses, although this assumption may not hold. The authors suggested that the approach could potentially be extended to other disease states and immunological phenotypes.

Including cysteine and phenylalanine, the CDR3 has 14 amino acids. Only the CDR3 portion is preserved as DNA: 42 bases, with reading frame beginning at the first base. The V and J ends are trimmed by 3 bases and 7 bases, leaving 13 bases between them. Based on the germline V gene, the CDR1 and CDR2 sequences are MGHRA and YSYEKL. The library came from the immunoSEQ multiplex PCR assay. For the multiplex PCR, a mixture combining 60 forward primers for TCR Vbeta segments and 13 reverse primers for TCR Jbeta segments was used. The CDR3 region of rearranged TCR beta genes was amplified from genomic DNA by a multiplex PCR assay. Amplified TCR beta libraries were sequenced as 87-base-pair reads on the Illumina HiSeq System. The source study handled its data this way. In a later analysis, tens of millions of unique TCR beta chains were counted across the roughly 670 repertoires, and roughly 11 million of these chains were shared by at least two donors. Raw reads were error-corrected and collapsed into unique sequences by a nearest-neighbor algorithm in which closely related sequences were merged to remove PCR and sequencing errors. To assign V, D and J gene segments, CDR3 sequences were aligned to IMGT reference sequences. For a sequence to be retained, a match of at least six nucleotides was required to both a V gene segment and a J gene segment. Rearrangements were classified as productive when the CDR3 lacked stop codons and remained in frame with V and J, and all other rearrangements were classified as non-productive. CDR3 was defined according to IMGT convention as the region running from the second conserved V-encoded cysteine to the conserved J-encoded phenylalanine. The earlier analysis of about 610 of the donors excluded any sequence lacking an unambiguous match to a single V gene segment. An earlier analysis of a few hundred of the donors called V segments functional above 56.7% productive rearrangements and segregating when the between-donor standard deviation exceeded 5%. A statistical classification framework was built to diagnose cytomegalovirus status from the catalog of TCR beta chain sequences. A later analysis assigned V and J genes by comparing TCR nucleotide sequences with IMGT/GENE-DB human TR gene sequences. In a later analysis, CDR3 sequences and most-parsimonious VDJ recombination scenarios were assigned using the TCRdist pipeline. In a later analysis, each TCR beta chain was defined by its CDR3 amino acid sequence together with its V-gene family, and reads without a unique V-gene family were excluded. To address suspected cross-contamination and a sequencing artifact, a later analysis removed over 500 highly shared, low-generation-probability nucleotide sequences. A later analysis calculated a clonal expansion index for each public chain from normalized within-repertoire ranks of inferred template counts. In a later analysis, generation probabilities were computed using a VDJ recombination model fitted to out-of-frame rearrangements, and the results were checked against IGoR. In a later analysis, TCR-TCR, TCR-HLA and TCR-CMV co-occurrence was scored with hypergeometric tests, and a repertoire-size bias correction was applied to TCR pairs. In a later analysis, false discovery rates were estimated by permuting HLA or CMV assignments 20 times. A later analysis grouped co-occurring TCRs with DBSCAN, adding TCRdist sequence similarity when clustering within HLA-allele-positive subsets. Repertoires with fewer than 30,000 or more than 120,000 public chains were left out of co-occurrence clustering, as were about 5 repertoires with anomalous nucleotide sharing. The table was pulled from immuneACCESS by TCRdb, which kept in-frame rearrangements only. Such tables lose some clones; where checked, under half of the loss comes from unresolved V genes, and the rest has no known cause. V and J calls plus clone size are reproduced from that table; the DNA served to infer D and trimming. The sample profile shows 150,000 to 170,000 clones; more than 75% of them were found once. Of the sample, roughly 5.5% is held by the ten largest clones.

The cohort comprised more than 550 healthy bone marrow donors. At the time of sampling, all cohort members were nominally healthy, though unrecorded immune exposures were likely present. The donor tested CMV seropositive and was one of the 289 seropositive cohort members. Each donor provided a peripheral blood sample, and peripheral blood mononuclear cells were used for TCR beta sequencing. The Qiagen DNeasy Blood Extraction Kit was used to extract genomic DNA from the blood cell samples. The specimen was PBMCs. This receptor was taken from a woman aged 40 to 50 in good health and CMV-seropositive. The V and J genes are TRBV4-1 and TRBJ2-1, with a weak D call of TRBD2 (6 bases match). At the DNA level, the sequence is TGCGCCAGCAGCCAGGGACTTCTAGGAAATGAGCAGTTCTTC. Its product reads: CASSQGLLGNEQFF.